The sample holds one count of the clone carrying this T cell receptor beta chain. Antigen specificity is unknown. The source of the sample is a study of cytomegalovirus exposure and HLA in healthy donors. The CDR3 sequence is 13 residues long. The germline V gene has CDR1 SGDLS and CDR2 YYNGEE. V lost 7 bases, J lost 0 bases, and 1 base stayed unmatched. Study-wide points: The study designated 150 or so TCR beta chains cytomegalovirus-associated.

Using immunoSEQ multiplex PCR, the repertoire was profiled, and TCRdb retains in-frame clones only, with some absent. Counted here are around 300,000 clones, around 86% occurring once; the ten biggest clones make up about 1%. The TCR sequence derives from a woman between 18 and 29 years old in good health and CMV-seronegative. The chain carries TRBV9 and TRBJ2-1, with 7 bases aligning to TRBD2. The sequenced sample was PBMCs. Here the CDR3 DNA reads TGTGCCAGCTCTAGCGGCTCCTACAATGAGCAGTTCTTC. This sequence encodes CASSSGSYNEQFF.